Presented here are 9 T cell receptor beta chains from one specimen sequenced in a study of T cell responses to AZD1222 COVID-19 vaccine. Sequenced by immunoSEQ multiplex PCR; TCRdb stores in-frame clones only, minus some. The table lists some 100,000 clones, approximately 91% of them singletons. Sequenced here: peripheral blood, sampled on day 0 of AZD1222 vaccination. Source of these receptors: an adult in good health.

This clone was recorded once. This chain uses TRBV29-1 with TRBJ2-7; D is unclear. Trimming shortened V by 8 bases and J by 1 base, and 18 bases separated the two germline ends. This CDR3 comprises 14 residues. Germline V gene sequence: CDR1 SQVTM, CDR2 ANQGSEA. The CDR3, as DNA: TGCAGCACCTCTCTATTAGCCGGGTCCTACGAGCAGTACTTC. It is translated as CSTSLLAGSYEQYF.

CDR3 DNA: TGTGCCAGCAGTGATAGGGGACGGATAGCGAACACCGGGGAGCTGTTTTTT. This gives the protein CASSDRGRIANTGELFF. The chain has TRBV6-4 and TRBJ2-2, with D perhaps given as TRBD1 or TRBD2 (5 bases each). CDR1 is MRHNA, CDR2 SNTAGT, per germline. Trimming cost V 3 bases and J 0 bases, with 14 bases left between them. The CDR3 loop spans 17 amino acids.

The chain has TRBV6-2 or TRBV6-3 and TRBJ2-1; D perhaps matches TRBD2 (5 bases). The CDR3 loop spans 17 amino acids. V was pared by 4 bases and J by 2 bases, with 18 bases between. CDR1 and CDR2 (germline): MNHEY, SVGEGT. The CDR3 loop reads CASSLFASGRTYNEQFF. The CDR3 DNA sequence: TGTGCCAGCAGTTTGTTCGCAAGCGGCCGGACCTACAATGAGCAGTTCTTC.

The chain recombines TRBV18 with TRBJ2-7; TRBD1 aligns across 11 bases. Germline V CDR1 and CDR2: KGHSH, LQKENI. The junction had 8 bases not matched to a gene; V was cut back by 5 bases and J by 5 bases. The length of the CDR3 is 15 residues. CDR3 in DNA: TGTGCCAGCTCATCGACGGGACAGGGGGTGAACGAGCAGTACTTC. Translation: CASSSTGQGVNEQYF.

The chain couples TRBV18 to TRBJ2-7, with D possibly being TRBD2 (6 bases). Germline assignment: CDR1 KGHSH and CDR2 LQKENI. The CDR3 length is 14 residues. Trimming left V 0 bases short and J 3 bases short, with 9 bases between. The CDR3 loop is CASSPPGLNYEQYF. CDR3 bases: TGTGCCAGCTCACCACCGGGACTTAACTACGAGCAGTACTTC.

Here the CDR3 reads CASTRDNESGNTIYF. The CDR3 DNA sequence: TGTGCCAGCACCCGGGACAATGAGTCTGGAAACACCATATATTTT. The chain carries TRBV2 and TRBJ1-3; a possible D gene is TRBD1 (6 bases). Germline lookup yields CDR1 SNHLY and CDR2 FYNNEI. CDR3 length: 15 residues. The V end was cut by 7 bases, the J end by 1 base, with 14 bases between. Combining the CDR3 with reference TRBV2 and TRBJ1-3 gives the whole variable domain EPEVTQTPSHQVTQMGQEVILRCVPISNHLYFYWYRQILGQKVEFLVSFYNNEISEKSEIFDDQFSVERPDGSNFTLKIRSTKLEDSAMYFCASTRDNESGNTIYFGEGSWLTVV.

The CDR3 DNA sequence: TGTGCCAGTAGTATGGCGCCCGGACAGGGGGCTTCCGGCACCTTC. It translates to CASSMAPGQGASGTF. The chain combines TRBV19 with TRBJ1-2, with 11 positions matching TRBD1. Germline trimming cut 3 bases from V and 13 bases from J; bases unmatched to any gene: 13. Germline CDR1 reads LNHDA; CDR2 reads SQIVND (reference sequence). The CDR3 length is 15 residues.

The chain links TRBV7-4 to TRBJ2-1; no definite D call. In germline, CDR1 is SGHVT, CDR2 SQSDAQ. The V end was cut by 1 base, the J end by 3 bases, with 7 bases between. The CDR3 totals 14 residues. CDR3 in amino acids: CASSLGQYYNEQFF. Written as DNA, the CDR3 is TGTGCCAGCAGCTTAGGCCAGTACTACAATGAGCAGTTCTTC.

V is TRBV18 and J is TRBJ1-3; possibly TRBD1 for D (6 bases). V shed 2 bases and J shed 4 bases, with 12 bases lying between them. Germline CDR1 and CDR2: KGHSH and LQKENI. The CDR3 covers 15 residues. The CDR3 loop reads CASSPWRQGGNTIYF. CDR3 bases: TGTGCCAGCTCACCATGGAGGCAGGGGGGAAACACCATATATTTT.